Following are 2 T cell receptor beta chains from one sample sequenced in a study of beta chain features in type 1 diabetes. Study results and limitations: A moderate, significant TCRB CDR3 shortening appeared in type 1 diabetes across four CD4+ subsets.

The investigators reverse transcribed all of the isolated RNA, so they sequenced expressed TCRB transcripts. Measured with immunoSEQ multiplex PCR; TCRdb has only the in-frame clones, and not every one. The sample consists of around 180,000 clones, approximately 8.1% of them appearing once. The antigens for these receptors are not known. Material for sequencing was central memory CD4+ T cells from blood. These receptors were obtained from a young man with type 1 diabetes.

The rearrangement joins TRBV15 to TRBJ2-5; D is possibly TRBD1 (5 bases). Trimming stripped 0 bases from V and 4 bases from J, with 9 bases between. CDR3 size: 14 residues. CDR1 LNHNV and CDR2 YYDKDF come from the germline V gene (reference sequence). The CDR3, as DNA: TGTGCCACCAGCAGAGATCAGGGTAGAGAGACCCAGTACTTC. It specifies CATSRDQGRETQYF.

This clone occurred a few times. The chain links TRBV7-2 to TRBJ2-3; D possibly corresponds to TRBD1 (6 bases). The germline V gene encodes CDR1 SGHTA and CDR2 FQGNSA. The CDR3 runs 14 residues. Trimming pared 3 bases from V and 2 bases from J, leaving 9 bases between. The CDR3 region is CASSFGGPTDTQYF. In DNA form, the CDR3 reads TGTGCCAGCAGCTTTGGGGGCCCCACAGATACGCAGTATTTT. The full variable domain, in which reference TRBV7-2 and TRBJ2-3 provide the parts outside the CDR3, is GAGVSQSPSNKVTEKGKDVELRCDPISGHTALYWYRQSLGQGLEFLIYFQGNSAPDKSGLPSDRFSAERTGGSVSTLTIQRTQQEDSAVYLCASSFGGPTDTQYFGPGTRLTVL.